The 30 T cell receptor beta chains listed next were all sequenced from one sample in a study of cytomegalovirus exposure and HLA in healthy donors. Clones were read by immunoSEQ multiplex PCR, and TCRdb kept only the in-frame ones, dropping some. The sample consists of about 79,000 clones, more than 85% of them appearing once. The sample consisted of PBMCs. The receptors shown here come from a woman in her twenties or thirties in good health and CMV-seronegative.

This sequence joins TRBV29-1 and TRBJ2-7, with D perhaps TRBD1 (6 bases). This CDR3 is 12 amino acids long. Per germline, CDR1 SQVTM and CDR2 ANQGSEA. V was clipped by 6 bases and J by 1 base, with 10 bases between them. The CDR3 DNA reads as TGCAGCGTGAGCAGGGGATCCTACGAGCAGTACTTC. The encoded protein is CSVSRGSYEQYF.

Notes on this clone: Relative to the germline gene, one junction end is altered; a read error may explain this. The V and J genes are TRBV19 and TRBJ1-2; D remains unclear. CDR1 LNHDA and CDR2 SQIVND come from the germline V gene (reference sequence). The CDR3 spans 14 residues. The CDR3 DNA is TGTGCCAGTAGCAATCACCAGGAGGCCTATGGCTGCACCTTC. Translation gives CASSNHQEAYGCTF.

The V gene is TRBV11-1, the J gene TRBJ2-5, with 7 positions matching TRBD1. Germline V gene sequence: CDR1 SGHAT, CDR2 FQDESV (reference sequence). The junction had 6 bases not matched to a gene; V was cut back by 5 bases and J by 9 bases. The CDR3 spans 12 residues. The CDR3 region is CASSRDSLSQYF. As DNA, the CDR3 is TGTGCCAGCAGCAGGGACAGCCTCTCCCAGTACTTC.

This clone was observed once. The CDR3 bases are TGTGCCAGCACCGCCTCTGGGGGGGCCTACACTGAAGCTTTCTTT. This translates into CASTASGGAYTEAFF. V usage is TRBV7-2 and J usage is TRBJ1-1; D might be TRBD1 (6 bases). The CDR3 spans 15 residues. CDR1 and CDR2 from the germline V gene are SGHTA and FQGNSA. The V gene lost 7 bases and the J gene lost 3 bases, with 18 bases spanning the gap.

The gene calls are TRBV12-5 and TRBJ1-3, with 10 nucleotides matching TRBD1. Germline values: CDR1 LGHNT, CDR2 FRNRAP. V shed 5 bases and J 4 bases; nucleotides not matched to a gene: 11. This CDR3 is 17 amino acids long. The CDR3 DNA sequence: TGTGCTAGTGGTCCTGGGCCAGGACAGGGGGGGGGAAACACCATATATTTT. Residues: CASGPGPGQGGGNTIYF.

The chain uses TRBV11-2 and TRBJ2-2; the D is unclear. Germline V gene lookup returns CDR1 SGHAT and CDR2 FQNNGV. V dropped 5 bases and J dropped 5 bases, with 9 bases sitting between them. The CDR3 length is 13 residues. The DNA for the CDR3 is TGTGCCAGCAGCCCTTCTTTAACCGGGGAGCTGTTTTTT. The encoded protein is CASSPSLTGELFF.

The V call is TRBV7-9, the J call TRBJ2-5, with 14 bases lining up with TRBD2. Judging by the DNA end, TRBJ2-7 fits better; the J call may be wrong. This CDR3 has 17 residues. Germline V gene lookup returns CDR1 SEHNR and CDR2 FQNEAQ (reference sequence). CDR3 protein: CASSFQTSGGGAYEQYF. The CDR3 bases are TGTGCCAGCAGCTTCCAGACTAGCGGGGGGGGAGCCTACGAGCAGTACTTC.

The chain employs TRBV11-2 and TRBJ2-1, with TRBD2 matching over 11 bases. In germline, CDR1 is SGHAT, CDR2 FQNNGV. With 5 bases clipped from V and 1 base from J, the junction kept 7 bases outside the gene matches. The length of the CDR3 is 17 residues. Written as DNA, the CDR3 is TGTGCCAGCAGCGCTACCGGGACTAGCGGATCCTACAATGAGCAGTTCTTC. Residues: CASSATGTSGSYNEQFF.

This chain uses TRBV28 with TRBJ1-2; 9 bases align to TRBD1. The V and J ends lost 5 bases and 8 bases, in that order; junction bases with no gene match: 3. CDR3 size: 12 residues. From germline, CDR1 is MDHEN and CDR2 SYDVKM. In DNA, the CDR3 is TGTGCCAGCAGTGACAGGGGGAAGGGCTACACCTTC. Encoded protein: CASSDRGKGYTF.

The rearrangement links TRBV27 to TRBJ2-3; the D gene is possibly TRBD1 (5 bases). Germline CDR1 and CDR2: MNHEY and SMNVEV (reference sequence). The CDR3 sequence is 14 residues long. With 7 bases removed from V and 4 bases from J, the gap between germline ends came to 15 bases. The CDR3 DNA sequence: TGTGCCAGCAAGGGAACAGGATCATCAGATACGCAGTATTTT. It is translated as CASKGTGSSDTQYF.

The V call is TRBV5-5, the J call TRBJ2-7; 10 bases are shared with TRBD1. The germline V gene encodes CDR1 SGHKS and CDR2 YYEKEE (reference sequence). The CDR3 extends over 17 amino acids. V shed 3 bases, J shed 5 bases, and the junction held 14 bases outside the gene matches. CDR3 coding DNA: TGTGCCAGCAGCTCAACGGGCCTCCGGGACAGGGGACACGAGCAGTACTTC. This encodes CASSSTGLRDRGHEQYF.

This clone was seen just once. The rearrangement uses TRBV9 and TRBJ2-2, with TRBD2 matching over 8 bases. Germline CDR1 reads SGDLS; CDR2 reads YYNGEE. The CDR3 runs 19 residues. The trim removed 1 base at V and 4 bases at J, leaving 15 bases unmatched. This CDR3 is CASSVSTSGWGVRTGELFF. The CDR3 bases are TGTGCCAGCAGCGTAAGCACTAGCGGATGGGGCGTGCGCACCGGGGAGCTGTTTTTT.

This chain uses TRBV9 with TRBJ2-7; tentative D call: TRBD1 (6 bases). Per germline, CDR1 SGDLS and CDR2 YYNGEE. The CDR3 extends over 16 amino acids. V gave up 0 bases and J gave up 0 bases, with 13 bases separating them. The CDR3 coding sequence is TGTGCCAGCAGCGTAGCCCACCCAGGGGTCTCCTACGAGCAGTACTTC. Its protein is CASSVAHPGVSYEQYF.

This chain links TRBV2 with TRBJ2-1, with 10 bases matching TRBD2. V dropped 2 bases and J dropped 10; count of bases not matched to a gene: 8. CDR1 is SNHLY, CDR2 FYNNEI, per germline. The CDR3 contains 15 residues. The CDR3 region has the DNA TGTGCCAGCAGTGAATATAGAACTAGCGGGAAGGAGCAGTTCTTC. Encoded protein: CASSEYRTSGKEQFF.

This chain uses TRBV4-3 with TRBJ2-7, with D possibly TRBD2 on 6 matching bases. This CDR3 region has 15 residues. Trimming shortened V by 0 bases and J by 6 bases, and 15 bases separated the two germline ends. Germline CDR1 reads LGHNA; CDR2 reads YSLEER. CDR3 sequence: CASSQEAWGDSEQYF. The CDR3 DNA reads TGCGCCAGCAGCCAAGAGGCGTGGGGGGACTCCGAGCAGTACTTC.

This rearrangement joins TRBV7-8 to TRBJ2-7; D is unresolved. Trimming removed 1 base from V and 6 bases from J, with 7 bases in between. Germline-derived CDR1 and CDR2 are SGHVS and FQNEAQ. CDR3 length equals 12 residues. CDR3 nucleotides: TGTGCCAGCAGCTTAGTACAACGCGAGCAGTACTTC. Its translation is CASSLVQREQYF.

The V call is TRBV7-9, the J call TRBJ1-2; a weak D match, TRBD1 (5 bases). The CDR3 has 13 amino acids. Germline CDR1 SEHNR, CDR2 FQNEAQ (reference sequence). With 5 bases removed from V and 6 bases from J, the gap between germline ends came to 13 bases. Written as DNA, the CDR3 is TGTGCCAGCAGCGGACAAGGGGTCCATGGCTACACCTTC. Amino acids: CASSGQGVHGYTF.

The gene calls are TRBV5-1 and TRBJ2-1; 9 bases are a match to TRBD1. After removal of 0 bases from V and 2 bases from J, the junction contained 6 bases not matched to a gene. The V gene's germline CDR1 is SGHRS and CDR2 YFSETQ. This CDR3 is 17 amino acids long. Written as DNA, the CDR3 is TGCGCCAGCAGCTTGGGGTACGGGACAGGGACCTACAATGAGCAGTTCTTC. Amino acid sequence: CASSLGYGTGTYNEQFF.

CDR3 DNA: TGCGCCAGCAGGAACGAACAGACGAAGATAATGAACACTGAAGCTTTCTTT. Residues: CASRNEQTKIMNTEAFF. V and J are TRBV5-1 and TRBJ1-1; D remains unclear. The V and J ends lost 5 bases and 0 bases respectively, with 20 bases between them. CDR1 and CDR2 from the germline V gene are SGHRS and YFSETQ. The CDR3 has 17 amino acids.

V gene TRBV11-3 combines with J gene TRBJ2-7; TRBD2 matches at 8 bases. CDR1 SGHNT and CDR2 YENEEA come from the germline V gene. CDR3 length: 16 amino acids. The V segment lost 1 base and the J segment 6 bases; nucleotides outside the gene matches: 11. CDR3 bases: TGTGCCAGCAGCTTAGGGGTTAGCGGGAAATCGGGCGAGCAGTACTTC. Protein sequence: CASSLGVSGKSGEQYF.

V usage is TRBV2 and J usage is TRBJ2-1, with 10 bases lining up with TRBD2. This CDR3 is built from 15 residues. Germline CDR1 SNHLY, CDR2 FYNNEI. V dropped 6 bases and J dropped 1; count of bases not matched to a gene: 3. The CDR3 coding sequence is TGTGCCAGCAGACAACTAGCGGGATCCTACAATGAGCAGTTCTTC. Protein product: CASRQLAGSYNEQFF.

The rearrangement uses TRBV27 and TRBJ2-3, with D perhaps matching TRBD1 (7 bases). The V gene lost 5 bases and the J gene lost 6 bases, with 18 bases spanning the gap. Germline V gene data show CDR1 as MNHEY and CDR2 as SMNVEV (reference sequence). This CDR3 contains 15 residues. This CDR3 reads CASSPAGQPHDTQYF. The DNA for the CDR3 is TGTGCCAGCAGTCCCGCGGGACAGCCCCACGATACGCAGTATTTT.

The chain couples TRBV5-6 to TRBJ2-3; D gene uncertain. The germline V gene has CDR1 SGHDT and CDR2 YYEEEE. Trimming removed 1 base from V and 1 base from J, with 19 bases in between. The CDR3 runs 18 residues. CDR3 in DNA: TGTGCCAGCAGCTTGCCCTTAGTCACAGTCCAAGGCACAGATACGCAGTATTTT. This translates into CASSLPLVTVQGTDTQYF.

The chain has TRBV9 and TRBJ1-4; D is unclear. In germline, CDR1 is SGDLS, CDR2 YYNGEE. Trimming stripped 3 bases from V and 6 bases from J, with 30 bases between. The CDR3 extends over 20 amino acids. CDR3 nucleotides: TGTGCCAGCAGCGCCCCACCGGCGGTCCGTGTGAGGAGGGAGCATGAAAAACTGTTTTTT. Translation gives CASSAPPAVRVRREHEKLFF.

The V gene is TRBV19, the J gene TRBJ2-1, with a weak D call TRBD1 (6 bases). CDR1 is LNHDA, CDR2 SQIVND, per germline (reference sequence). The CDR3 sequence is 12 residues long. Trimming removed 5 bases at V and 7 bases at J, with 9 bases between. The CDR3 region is CASSDRLNEQFF. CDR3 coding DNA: TGTGCCAGTAGTGACAGGTTAAATGAGCAGTTCTTC. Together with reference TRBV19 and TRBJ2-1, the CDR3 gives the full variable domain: DGGITQSPKYLFRKEGQNVTLSCEQNLNHDAMYWYRQDPGQGLRLIYYSQIVNDFQKGDIAEGYSVSREKKESFPLTVTSAQKNPTAFYLCASSDRLNEQFFGPGTRLTVL.

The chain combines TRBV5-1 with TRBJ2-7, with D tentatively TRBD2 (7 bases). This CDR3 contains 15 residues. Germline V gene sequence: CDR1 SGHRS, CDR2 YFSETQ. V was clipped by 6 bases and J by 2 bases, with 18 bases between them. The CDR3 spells CASTPRGGGPYEQYF. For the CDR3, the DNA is TGCGCCAGCACCCCCAGAGGGGGGGGTCCCTACGAGCAGTACTTC.

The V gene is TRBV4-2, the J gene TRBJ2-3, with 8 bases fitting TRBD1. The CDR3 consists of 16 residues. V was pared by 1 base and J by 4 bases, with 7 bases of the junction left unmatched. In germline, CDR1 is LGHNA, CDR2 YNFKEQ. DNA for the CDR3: TGTGCCAGCAGCCAAGTCCAGGACAGGGCTCCAGATACGCAGTATTTT. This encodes CASSQVQDRAPDTQYF.

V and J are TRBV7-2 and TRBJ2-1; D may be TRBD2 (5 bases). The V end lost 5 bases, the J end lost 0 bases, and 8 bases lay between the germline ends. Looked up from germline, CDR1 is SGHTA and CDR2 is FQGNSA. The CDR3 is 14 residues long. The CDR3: CASSTGNSYNEQFF. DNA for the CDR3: TGTGCCAGCAGCACCGGGAACTCCTACAATGAGCAGTTCTTC.

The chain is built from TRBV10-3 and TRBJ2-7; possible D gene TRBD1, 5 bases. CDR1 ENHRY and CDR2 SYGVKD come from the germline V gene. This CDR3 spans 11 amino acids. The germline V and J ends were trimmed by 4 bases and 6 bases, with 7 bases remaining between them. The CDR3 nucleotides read TGTGCCATCAGTGCAGGGTTCGAGCAGTACTTC. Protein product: CAISAGFEQYF.

The CDR3: CASTRGGGYNEQFF. DNA of the CDR3: TGTGCCAGCACCCGAGGGGGCGGCTACAATGAGCAGTTCTTC. The chain has TRBV2 and TRBJ2-1; 7 bases match TRBD1. This CDR3 has 14 residues. Trimming at V came to 7 bases and at J to 3 bases, leaving 6 bases not matched to a gene. Germline V CDR1 and CDR2: SNHLY, FYNNEI.